This T cell receptor (beta chain) comes out of a study of blood T cell repertoires in COVID-19. The overall study: The study drew acute and convalescent COVID-19 samples from the United States, Italy and Spain. Nucleic acid was either cDNA or gDNA, and it came from T cells, B-cell-depleted T cells, or PBMCs.

This CDR3 region has 16 residues. Germline V gene lookup returns CDR1 SGHTA and CDR2 FQGNSA. Unmatched junction bases numbered 11, after V lost 5 bases and J lost 5 bases. In the study's own analysis: For nucleated cells, counts were estimated from reference gene primer amplification. The method was immunoSEQ multiplex PCR; TCRdb's version includes in-frame clones alone and lacks a portion of them. That table gives V, J and clone size, and the DNA gave D and trimming. The profile shows about 63,000 clones, 88% of them singletons. The TCR sequence derives from a human donor in a cohort sampled during active COVID-19. Sequenced sample: peripheral blood. The chain links TRBV7-2 to TRBJ2-2; 7 bases agree with TRBD1. DNA of the CDR3: TGTGCCAGCAGCACGAGGACAGGCTTGGGAACCGGGGAGCTGTTTTTT. It encodes CASSTRTGLGTGELFF.